This T cell receptor (beta chain) stems from a study of cytomegalovirus exposure and HLA in healthy donors. Per the germline V gene, CDR1 is MDHEN and CDR2 is SYDVKM. This CDR3 has 16 amino acids. Trimming pared 3 bases from V and 0 bases from J, leaving 12 bases between. The PCR had 60 Vbeta and 13 Jbeta primers. The protocol was immunoSEQ multiplex PCR, while the TCRdb copy is restricted to in-frame clones and leaves out a portion. In the table there are some 110,000 clones, 65% to 90% of which are singletons. Study results and limitations: For most TCR sequences rarity was the rule, although some public TCRs occurred in many donors. Researchers reported from a later analysis that most CMV-associated TCR beta chains appeared HLA-restricted. The records held CMV serostatus as the only immune exposure information.

Comments on this clone: Its specificity is not known.

The source material was PBMCs. The chain recombines TRBV28 with TRBJ1-5; D is ambiguous. This receptor was obtained from a man in his thirties or forties in good health and CMV-seropositive. CDR3 sequence reads: CASSFSPANSNQPQHF. The CDR3 DNA sequence: TGTGCCAGCAGTTTTTCGCCAGCGAATAGCAATCAGCCCCAGCATTTT.